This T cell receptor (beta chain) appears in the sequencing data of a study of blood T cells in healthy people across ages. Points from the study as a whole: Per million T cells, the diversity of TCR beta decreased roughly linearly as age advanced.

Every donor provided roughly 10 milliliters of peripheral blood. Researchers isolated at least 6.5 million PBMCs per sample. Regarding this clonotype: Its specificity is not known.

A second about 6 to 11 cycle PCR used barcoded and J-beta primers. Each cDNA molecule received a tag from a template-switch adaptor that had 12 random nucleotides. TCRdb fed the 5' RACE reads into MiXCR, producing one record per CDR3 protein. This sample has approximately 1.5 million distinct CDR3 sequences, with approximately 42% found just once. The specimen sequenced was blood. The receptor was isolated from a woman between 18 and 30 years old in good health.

Here the CDR3 DNA reads TGTGCCAGCAGTTTATCGCCCGTTATAAATGGCTACACCTTC. Translating it yields CASSLSPVINGYTF. The chain carries TRBV27 and TRBJ1-2; unclear D gene. Germline loops: CDR1 MNHEY, CDR2 SMNVEV (reference sequence). V lost 0 bases and J 6 bases, leaving 11 bases between the germline ends. The CDR3 runs 14 residues.